The 9 T cell receptor beta chains below all came from one sample that was sequenced in a study of control samples from healthy donors and cancer patients. The protocol was immunoSEQ multiplex PCR, while the TCRdb copy is restricted to in-frame clones and leaves out a portion. This sample has about 130,000 clones, with around 92% found just once. The sample taken for sequencing was PBMCs. These receptors were collected from a man aged 80 or over with head and neck cancer.

The V gene is TRBV6-5, the J gene TRBJ1-3; D may be TRBD1 (5 bases). This CDR3 has 15 amino acids. The germline V and J ends were trimmed by 7 bases and 2 bases, with 15 bases remaining between them. Germline V lookup: CDR1 MNHEY, CDR2 SVGAGI. The CDR3, as DNA: TGTGCCAGCATTCCCAACGGGGGAACTGGAAACACCATATATTTT. Its protein is CASIPNGGTGNTIYF.

V and J are TRBV12-3 or TRBV12-4 and TRBJ1-1; TRBD1 matches at 8 bases. The length of the CDR3 is 13 residues. The junction had 4 bases not matched to a gene; V was cut back by 6 bases and J by 4 bases. This chain's CDR3 is CASRMDRVTEAFF. CDR3 nucleotide sequence: TGTGCCAGCAGAATGGACAGGGTCACTGAAGCTTTCTTT.

The chain carries TRBV9 and TRBJ1-4; tentatively, D is TRBD1 (6 bases). Trimming cost V 3 bases and J 10 bases, with 19 bases left between them. Per germline, CDR1 SGDLS and CDR2 YYNGEE. The CDR3 extends over 15 amino acids. CDR3 DNA: TGTGCCAGCAGCGACTCGACCGGGGGGCTCGGAAAACTGTTTTTT. It encodes CASSDSTGGLGKLFF.

CDR3 DNA sequence: TGTGCCAGCAGCGACGGGGGGTCCTACAATGAGCAGTTCTTC. Encoded protein: CASSDGGSYNEQFF. V and J are TRBV7-9 and TRBJ2-1; TRBD2 matches 7 bases. Germline V gene sequence: CDR1 SEHNR, CDR2 FQNEAQ (reference sequence). V shed 5 bases, J shed 1 base, and the junction held 2 bases outside the gene matches. The CDR3 contains 14 residues.

This sequence joins TRBV19 and TRBJ1-1, with D possibly TRBD1 on 6 matching bases. CDR3 length: 13 residues. Germline values: CDR1 LNHDA, CDR2 SQIVND (reference sequence). V lost 4 bases, J lost 2 bases, and 8 bases lay in between. The CDR3 loop reads CASSTRGNTEAFF. The CDR3 nucleotides are TGTGCCAGTAGTACCAGGGGAAACACTGAAGCTTTCTTT.

This clone appeared a few times. V and J are TRBV5-6 and TRBJ2-5; a weak D match, TRBD2 (5 bases). The germline gives CDR1 SGHDT, CDR2 YYEEEE. Trimming cost V 3 bases and J 9 bases, with 15 bases left between them. This CDR3 is built from 13 residues. Written as DNA, the CDR3 is TGTGCCAGCAGCTCGGACTTATCCCAGGCCCAGTACTTC. Translation: CASSSDLSQAQYF.

The CDR3 sequence is CASSYLAAGGHEQYF. CDR3 nucleotides: TGTGCCAGCAGTTACCTGGCAGCGGGAGGACACGAGCAGTACTTC. This chain joins TRBV6-5 and TRBJ2-7; TRBD2 aligns across 9 bases. Unmatched junction bases numbered 7, after V lost 2 bases and J lost 5 bases. This CDR3 is 15 amino acids long. Germline assignment: CDR1 MNHEY and CDR2 SVGAGI.

The V gene is TRBV6-5, the J gene TRBJ2-1, with TRBD2 matching over 7 bases. From germline, CDR1 is MNHEY and CDR2 SVGAGI. This CDR3 region has 16 residues. V lost 2 bases, J lost 6 bases, and 10 bases stayed unmatched. CDR3 nucleotide sequence: TGTGCCAGCAGTTACCAGGCGGGACTAACATTCAATGAGCAGTTCTTC. It is translated as CASSYQAGLTFNEQFF.

The chain joins TRBV19 to TRBJ1-4; 9 bases fit TRBD1. Germline values: CDR1 LNHDA, CDR2 SQIVND (reference sequence). There are 14 residues in the CDR3. The junction had 6 bases not matched to a gene; V was cut back by 5 bases and J by 8 bases. In DNA form, the CDR3 reads TGTGCCAGTAGTCCGGACAGGGGCCGCGAAAAACTGTTTTTT. This translates into CASSPDRGREKLFF.